These 13 T cell receptor beta chains came from one sample sequenced in a study of T cell responses to AZD1222 COVID-19 vaccine. Method: immunoSEQ multiplex PCR; TCRdb's copy keeps in-frame clones and lacks some. The data show roughly 140,000 clones, 90% to 95% seen once. The sequences come from peripheral blood, collected on day 0 of AZD1222 vaccination. These receptor sequences come from an adult in good health.

The count of this clone is one. This chain uses TRBV4-2 with TRBJ2-7; D could derive from TRBD1 or TRBD2 (5 bases each). In germline, CDR1 is LGHNA, CDR2 YNFKEQ. Trimming shortened V by 0 bases and J by 2 bases, and 14 bases separated the two germline ends. The CDR3 spans 16 residues. CDR3 nucleotides: TGTGCCAGCAGCCAAGACTCCGCCGGGACGGCCTACGAGCAGTACTTC. Translating gives CASSQDSAGTAYEQYF.

The V gene is TRBV6-4, the J gene TRBJ2-3, with D hard to call. This CDR3 contains 14 residues. In germline, CDR1 is MRHNA, CDR2 SNTAGT. V shed 2 bases and J shed 4 bases, with 10 bases lying between them. In nucleotides, the CDR3 is TGTGCCAGCAGTGACGGCGGTACCCCAGATACGCAGTATTTT. This gives the protein CASSDGGTPDTQYF.

The V gene is TRBV9, the J gene TRBJ2-7, with D possibly matching TRBD1 (6 bases). The V end lost 4 bases, the J end lost 2 bases, and 13 bases lay between the germline ends. The CDR3 has 14 residues. CDR1 SGDLS and CDR2 YYNGEE come from the germline V gene. CDR3 residues: CASSPQGRAYEQYF. The DNA of the CDR3 is TGTGCCAGCAGCCCTCAGGGGCGGGCCTACGAGCAGTACTTC.

This clone was seen once. The J gene is TRBJ1-1, the V gene TRBV7-4; no clear D. Germline values: CDR1 SGHVT, CDR2 SQSDAQ. The V gene lost 1 base and the J gene lost 1 base, with 10 bases spanning the gap. This CDR3 has 15 residues. Here the CDR3 reads CASSLGGDTNTEAFF. CDR3 coding DNA: TGTGCCAGCAGCTTAGGTGGGGATACGAACACTGAAGCTTTCTTT.

This rearrangement joins TRBV5-1 to TRBJ2-7; 10 positions agree with TRBD1. The V gene end was trimmed by 7 bases and the J gene end by 3 bases; junction bases not matched to a gene: 7. There are 14 residues in the CDR3. CDR1 and CDR2 (germline): SGHRS, YFSETQ. CDR3 protein: CASRTGTGVYEQYF. CDR3 nucleotides: TGCGCCAGCCGGACCGGGACAGGGGTCTACGAGCAGTACTTC.

This clone was found once. This chain joins TRBV6-5 and TRBJ1-5; TRBD1 matches 7 bases. Germline trimming cut 5 bases from V and 1 base from J; bases unmatched to any gene: 5. Germline CDR1 reads MNHEY; CDR2 reads SVGAGI. This CDR3 has 15 residues. This chain's CDR3 is CASSKRTGSNQPQHF. The CDR3, as DNA: TGTGCCAGCAGTAAACGGACAGGAAGCAATCAGCCCCAGCATTTT.

The V call is TRBV6-1, the J call TRBJ1-6; D not certain. This CDR3 contains 13 residues. CDR1 and CDR2 (germline): MNHNS, SASEGT. V was trimmed by 3 bases and J by 11 bases, leaving 11 bases between them. As DNA, the CDR3 is TGTGCCAGCAGTGAGAACCTCATGGCACCCCTCCACTTT. This codes for CASSENLMAPLHF.

V usage is TRBV29-1 and J usage is TRBJ1-2; 8 bases are a match to TRBD1. J lost 7 bases, V lost 4 bases, and 11 bases had no gene match. The germline V gene encodes CDR1 SQVTM and CDR2 ANQGSEA. The CDR3 spans 14 residues. The CDR3 DNA reads TGCAGCGTTGCCAGGGGACAGGAGGTTGGTGGCTACACCTTC. It is translated as CSVARGQEVGGYTF.

The chain joins TRBV5-6 to TRBJ2-7; unclear D gene. This CDR3 has 12 residues. Deletions cut 1 base from V and 2 bases from J, with 4 bases between. Germline V lookup: CDR1 SGHDT, CDR2 YYEEEE. The CDR3: CASSLRPYEQYF. CDR3 bases: TGTGCCAGCAGCTTGCGGCCCTACGAGCAGTACTTC.

The sample holds one count of this clone. The V gene is TRBV6-5, the J gene TRBJ1-4, with D unresolved. Germline loops: CDR1 MNHEY, CDR2 SVGAGI. V was cut by 5 bases and J by 7 bases, with 11 bases left in between. The CDR3 length is 13 residues. CDR3 DNA: TGTGCCAGCAGTCCCGCGGGGATTGAAAAACTGTTTTTT. The encoded protein is CASSPAGIEKLFF.

The gene calls are TRBV11-2 and TRBJ2-7, with 10 bases that match TRBD1. Germline-derived CDR1 and CDR2 are SGHAT and FQNNGV. The junction had 5 bases not matched to a gene; V was cut back by 1 base and J by 2 bases. This CDR3 contains 16 residues. The CDR3 coding sequence is TGTGCCAGCAGCTTAGTTGGCGACAGGGGGCCCTACGAGCAGTACTTC. It translates to CASSLVGDRGPYEQYF.

V usage is TRBV19 and J usage is TRBJ1-2; D not certain. Deletions cut 7 bases from V and 5 bases from J, with 20 bases between. Germline-derived CDR1 and CDR2 are LNHDA and SQIVND (reference sequence). This CDR3 has 15 amino acids. Here the CDR3 DNA reads TGTGCCAGTAACCCGGACCCGGCGGTCTTATATGGCTACACCTTC. This encodes CASNPDPAVLYGYTF.

Only one count was recorded for this clone. The J gene is TRBJ2-1, the V gene TRBV23-1; D is tentatively TRBD1 or TRBD2 (5 bases each). TRBV23-1 is treated as an ORF (open reading frame) with a function not yet certain. The CDR3 consists of 15 residues. V lost 2 bases and J 8 bases, leaving 16 bases between the germline ends. CDR3 residues: CASSQHRDPGHEQFF. The CDR3 coding sequence is TGCGCCAGCAGTCAACATAGGGACCCCGGCCATGAGCAGTTCTTC.